Below are 22 T cell receptor beta chains sequenced from a single sample in a study of CD8+ T cells in alopecia areata. cDNA prepared by RNA extraction and subsequent reverse transcription served as the template for sequencing. TCRdb's table, derived via immunoSEQ multiplex PCR, lists solely in-frame clones and lacks some. The data show approximately 150,000 clones, approximately 45% seen once. Material for sequencing was CD4+ T cells sorted from blood. All receptors derive from a human donor with alopecia areata.

On this clone: The same CDR3 is also encoded by other DNA sequences in this sample. The chain combines TRBV29-1 with TRBJ1-1, with D perhaps TRBD1 (5 bases). The length of the CDR3 is 13 residues. V lost 7 bases and J lost 0, with 12 bases in between. Germline V gene lookup returns CDR1 SQVTM and CDR2 ANQGSEA. The CDR3 nucleotides read TGCAGCGCCGCCCGGGGCATGAACACTGAAGCTTTCTTT. The encoded protein is CSAARGMNTEAFF.

This chain's CDR3 is CASKADSLYGYTF. The CDR3 DNA follows: TGTGCCAGCAAGGCGGACAGCCTCTATGGCTACACCTTC. The chain couples TRBV2 to TRBJ1-2; maybe TRBD1 (6 bases). This CDR3 region has 13 residues. Germline V lookup: CDR1 SNHLY, CDR2 FYNNEI. V lost 7 bases and J lost 4, with 13 bases in between.

Comment on this clone: An end of the junction differs from the germline gene, which may be a read error. This chain uses TRBV30 with TRBJ2-1; D remains unclear. CDR3 length equals 11 residues. Germline V gene lookup returns CDR1 GTSNPN and CDR2 SVGIG (reference sequence). The CDR3: CARRSGEEQFF. The CDR3 DNA follows: TGTGCCCGGAGATCCGGCGAGGAGCAGTTCTTC. The complete variable domain, with remaining parts taken from reference TRBV30 and TRBJ2-1, reads SQTIHQWPATLVQPVGSPLSLECTVEGTSNPNLYWYRQAAGRGLQLLFYSVGIGQISSEVPQNLSASRPQDRQFILSSKKLLLSDSGFYLCARRSGEEQFFGPGTRLTVL.

This clone was recorded a few times. This chain connects TRBV19 to TRBJ2-7; possibly TRBD1 for D (6 bases). This CDR3 is 14 amino acids long. In germline, CDR1 is LNHDA, CDR2 SQIVND (reference sequence). V lost 3 bases and J 0 bases, leaving 9 bases between the germline ends. DNA for the CDR3: TGTGCCAGTAGTATCCGACAGGACTCCTACGAGCAGTACTTC. The encoded protein is CASSIRQDSYEQYF. The full variable domain, rest sourced from reference TRBV19 and TRBJ2-7, is DGGITQSPKYLFRKEGQNVTLSCEQNLNHDAMYWYRQDPGQGLRLIYYSQIVNDFQKGDIAEGYSVSREKKESFPLTVTSAQKNPTAFYLCASSIRQDSYEQYFGPGTRLTVT.

V gene TRBV9 combines with J gene TRBJ2-7; the D gene is possibly TRBD2 (5 bases). CDR1 is SGDLS, CDR2 YYNGEE, per germline. With 0 bases removed from V and 2 bases from J, the gap between germline ends came to 24 bases. CDR3 length: 19 residues. The CDR3 spells CASSVGVDGSKRTTYEQYF. The CDR3 DNA is TGTGCCAGCAGCGTAGGAGTAGACGGGTCTAAGCGGACGACCTACGAGCAGTACTTC.

This sequence joins TRBV5-1 and TRBJ2-2; possible D gene TRBD1, 6 bases. The CDR3 length is 13 residues. Trimming left V 8 bases short and J 4 bases short, with 12 bases between. Germline V gives CDR1 SGHRS, CDR2 YFSETQ. CDR3 in amino acids: CASTGTTTGELFF. In DNA form, the CDR3 reads TGCGCCAGTACCGGGACAACCACCGGGGAGCTGTTTTTT.

This clone occurred a few times. The chain couples TRBV18 to TRBJ2-2; no definite D call. Germline CDR1 and CDR2: KGHSH and LQKENI. This CDR3 is built from 12 residues. V lost 3 bases to trimming and J lost 6 bases, with 5 bases between them. The chain's CDR3 is CASSPDPGELFF. The DNA for the CDR3 is TGTGCCAGCTCACCGGATCCCGGGGAGCTGTTTTTT.

This clone showed up just a few times. The sample carries other DNA sequences with the same CDR3. The chain carries TRBV5-1 and TRBJ2-7; 12 nucleotides line up with TRBD2. The V gene's germline CDR1 is SGHRS and CDR2 YFSETQ. The CDR3 is 14 amino acids. J gave up 5 bases and V 0 bases, and 0 bases lay outside the gene matches. The CDR3 bases are TGCGCCAGCAGCTTGGGACTAGCGGGAGACGAGCAGTACTTC. Encoded protein: CASSLGLAGDEQYF. The variable domain in full, completed from reference TRBV5-1 and TRBJ2-7, reads KAGVTQTPRYLIKTRGQQVTLSCSPISGHRSVSWYQQTPGQGLQFLFEYFSETQRNKGNFPGRFSGRQFSNSRSEMNVSTLELGDSALYLCASSLGLAGDEQYFGPGTRLTVT.

This clone was found a few times. The J gene is TRBJ2-1, the V gene TRBV7-6; D is uncertain. Germline V gene sequence: CDR1 SGHVS, CDR2 FNYEAQ. This CDR3 region has 12 residues. The V end lost 0 bases, the J end lost 9 bases, and 6 bases lay between the germline ends. Written as DNA, the CDR3 is TGTGCCAGCAGCTTAGCGCCAACTGAGCAGTTCTTC. It yields the protein CASSLAPTEQFF.

This clone was recorded only once. This chain connects TRBV6-1 to TRBJ2-1; D is unresolved. The CDR3 consists of 13 residues. CDR1 MNHNS and CDR2 SASEGT come from the germline V gene. Trimming pared 7 bases from V and 6 bases from J, leaving 13 bases between. The CDR3 DNA reads TGTGCCAGCATATCGGGCCCGGGCAATGAGCAGTTCTTC. As protein: CASISGPGNEQFF.

The rearrangement links TRBV20-1 to TRBJ1-2; no clear D. CDR1 is DFQATT, CDR2 SNEGSKA, per germline (reference sequence). This CDR3 comprises 10 residues. V was pared by 6 bases and J by 9 bases, with 11 bases between. The CDR3 reads CSAKQNSYTF. As DNA, the CDR3 is TGCAGTGCAAAGCAAAACAGCTACACCTTC.

This clone was found a few times. This chain connects TRBV7-8 to TRBJ2-2; 14 positions match TRBD2. Germline values: CDR1 SGHVS, CDR2 FQNEAQ. The ends lost 5 bases at V and 2 bases at J; junction bases unmatched: 7. The CDR3 length is 18 residues. The CDR3 nucleotides read TGTGCCAGCAGCAGGACGGGACTAGCGGGAGTCAACACCGGGGAGCTGTTTTTT. Protein product: CASSRTGLAGVNTGELFF.

The table lists this clone with a count of one. V gene TRBV29-1 combines with J gene TRBJ1-1; D remains ambiguous. This CDR3 contains 17 residues. Germline V CDR1 and CDR2: SQVTM, ANQGSEA. V was shortened by 7 bases and J by 6 bases, with 30 bases between the two germline ends. The CDR3 here is CSARTVGGVSVWSEAFF. CDR3 in DNA: TGCAGCGCTCGGACCGTGGGAGGTGTTAGTGTTTGGTCTGAAGCTTTCTTT.

The DNA of the CDR3 is TGTGCCAGCAGACGGGGGGTATACACAGATACGCAGTATTTT. Amino acid sequence: CASRRGVYTDTQYF. The V gene is TRBV27, the J gene TRBJ2-3, with 7 nucleotides matching TRBD2. The V and J ends lost 6 bases and 2 bases, in that order; junction bases with no gene match: 5. CDR3 length: 14 amino acids. Germline loops: CDR1 MNHEY, CDR2 SMNVEV (reference sequence).

This clone has a handful of counts. The chain has TRBV29-1 and TRBJ2-2; no clear D gene. The germline V and J ends were trimmed by 6 bases and 3 bases, with 20 bases remaining between them. The CDR3 is made up of 16 amino acids. Germline values: CDR1 SQVTM, CDR2 ANQGSEA. Here the CDR3 DNA reads TGCAGCGTCCGCTCCCCCAGGACCGATGACACCGGGGAGCTGTTTTTT. As protein: CSVRSPRTDDTGELFF.

The chain links TRBV30 to TRBJ1-1; D is uncertain. Trimming pared 0 bases from V and 0 bases from J, leaving 11 bases between. The CDR3 loop spans 15 amino acids. Germline CDR1 GTSNPN, CDR2 SVGIG (reference sequence). The CDR3 sequence is CAWSVVRQLNTEAFF. Here the CDR3 DNA reads TGTGCCTGGAGTGTTGTGAGACAACTGAACACTGAAGCTTTCTTT.

The chain joins TRBV29-1 to TRBJ2-5; possible D gene TRBD2, 5 bases. The CDR3 runs to 13 residues. Germline V gene sequence: CDR1 SQVTM, CDR2 ANQGSEA. Trimming took 4 bases from V and 2 from J, leaving 11 bases between them. CDR3 sequence reads: CSVASEAQETQYF. The CDR3 DNA follows: TGCAGCGTTGCTTCGGAGGCACAAGAGACCCAGTACTTC.

J is TRBJ2-5 and V is TRBV19; no clear D gene. The V end lost 3 bases, the J end lost 5 bases, and 16 bases lay between the germline ends. Germline lookup yields CDR1 LNHDA and CDR2 SQIVND (reference sequence). The CDR3 covers 15 residues. In DNA form, the CDR3 reads TGTGCCAGTAGTATCGGTTTGACGGGCCGGGAGACCCAGTACTTC. The encoded protein is CASSIGLTGRETQYF.

The CDR3 loop is CASSPIFGAGRNYEQFF. The CDR3 nucleotides read TGCGCCAGCAGCCCAATTTTTGGGGCGGGAAGAAACTATGAGCAGTTCTTC. The rearrangement links TRBV5-1 to TRBJ2-1; tentatively, D is TRBD2 (6 bases). The germline gives CDR1 SGHRS, CDR2 YFSETQ. Trimming left V 4 bases short and J 8 bases short, with 25 bases between. The CDR3 runs to 17 residues.

This clone has just a few counts. J is TRBJ2-5 and V is TRBV29-1; no clear D gene. This CDR3 spans 15 amino acids. CDR1 is SQVTM, CDR2 ANQGSEA, per germline. V gave up 3 bases and J gave up 5 bases, with 19 bases separating them. CDR3 DNA: TGCAGCGTTGATCCCCGATATCCGCTTGGCGAGACCCAGTACTTC. This translates into CSVDPRYPLGETQYF.

This chain uses TRBV5-1 with TRBJ2-7; TRBD1 might be the D (5 bases). This CDR3 is 14 amino acids long. Per germline, CDR1 SGHRS and CDR2 YFSETQ. V lost 0 bases and J 4 bases, leaving 11 bases between the germline ends. The DNA of the CDR3 is TGCGCCAGCAGCTTGGATAGGGGCTTATACGAGCAGTACTTC. Translation: CASSLDRGLYEQYF.

The J gene is TRBJ2-1, the V gene TRBV27; D might be TRBD2 (5 bases). V gave up 4 bases and J gave up 6 bases, with 10 bases separating them. Germline values: CDR1 MNHEY, CDR2 SMNVEV (reference sequence). The CDR3 length is 13 residues. The CDR3 DNA reads TGTGCCAGCAGTTATTCGAGCGGCAATGAGCAGTTCTTC. It codes for CASSYSSGNEQFF.